The 11 T cell receptor beta chains below all came from one sample that was sequenced in a study of cytomegalovirus exposure and HLA in healthy donors. Sequencing used immunoSEQ multiplex PCR; TCRdb keeps in-frame clones, though not all of them. The profile shows around 190,000 clones, roughly 86% of them singletons. The sequencing sample was made of PBMCs. Source of these receptors: a man younger than 40 in good health and CMV-seropositive.

The chain couples TRBV11-3 to TRBJ1-5; TRBD1 aligns across 10 bases. CDR3 length: 18 residues. Looked up from germline, CDR1 is SGHNT and CDR2 is YENEEA. V trimming: 3 bases; J trimming: 4 bases; junction bases outside the gene matches: 12. This chain's CDR3 is CASSLGVRDRGRNQPQHF. In DNA form, the CDR3 reads TGTGCCAGCAGCTTGGGTGTCCGGGACAGGGGTAGAAATCAGCCCCAGCATTTT. The full variable domain, completed using reference TRBV11-3 and TRBJ1-5, is EAGVVQSPRYKIIEKKQPVAFWCNPISGHNTLYWYLQNLGQGPELLIRYENEEAVDDSQLPKDRFSAERLKGVDSTLKIQPAELGDSAVYLCASSLGVRDRGRNQPQHFGDGTRLSIL.

This rearrangement joins TRBV2 to TRBJ2-5; 8 bases map to TRBD1. The CDR3 runs 16 residues. The V and J ends lost 7 bases and 4 bases, in that order; junction bases with no gene match: 14. Germline V CDR1 and CDR2: SNHLY, FYNNEI. The CDR3 DNA follows: TGTGCCAGCAATTCGCTAGGACAGGGTGGGTCAGAGACCCAGTACTTC. Translating gives CASNSLGQGGSETQYF.

The chain employs TRBV5-4 and TRBJ2-2; D call uncertain. Trimming left V 0 bases short and J 7 bases short, with 4 bases between. Germline V gene data show CDR1 as SGHNT and CDR2 as YYREEE (reference sequence). The CDR3 runs to 12 residues. The CDR3 loop reads CASSLVLGELFF. The CDR3 nucleotides read TGTGCCAGCAGCTTGGTTCTCGGGGAGCTGTTTTTT.

V and J are TRBV4-1 and TRBJ1-2; TRBD1 agrees at 10 bases. Germline CDR1 is MGHRA and CDR2 is YSYEKL. V shed 0 bases and J 3 bases; nucleotides not matched to a gene: 7. The CDR3 totals 17 residues. The CDR3 here is CASSQDTGDRGHYGYTF. In nucleotides, the CDR3 is TGCGCCAGCAGCCAAGATACGGGGGACAGGGGCCACTATGGCTACACCTTC.

The rearrangement links TRBV2 to TRBJ2-1; D perhaps matches TRBD2 (7 bases). The germline V gene has CDR1 SNHLY and CDR2 FYNNEI. V was clipped by 3 bases and J by 16 bases, with 13 bases between them. CDR3 length: 11 amino acids. The CDR3 sequence: CASSEIGGGFF. Here the CDR3 DNA reads TGTGCCAGCAGTGAGATAGGGGGGGGCTTCTTC.

The gene calls are TRBV9 and TRBJ2-3; no firm D call. This CDR3 region has 15 residues. The V gene's germline CDR1 is SGDLS and CDR2 YYNGEE. V lost 6 bases, J lost 3 bases, and 17 bases lay in between. The CDR3 coding sequence is TGTGCCAGCACCCCCGTAAGCAGAGGTACAGATACGCAGTATTTT. Its protein is CASTPVSRGTDTQYF.

The V call is TRBV6-5, the J call TRBJ2-5; the D gene is possibly TRBD1 (5 bases). The CDR3 sequence is 15 residues long. Per germline, CDR1 MNHEY and CDR2 SVGAGI. The V and J ends lost 0 bases and 7 bases respectively, with 15 bases between them. The CDR3 DNA sequence: TGTGCCAGCAGTTACTCGGGGCGGTCCAGAGGGACCCAGTACTTC. This translates into CASSYSGRSRGTQYF.

This clone appeared a single time. The gene calls are TRBV2 and TRBJ1-1, with D possibly being TRBD1 (5 bases). The V gene's germline CDR1 is SNHLY and CDR2 FYNNEI. The CDR3 runs to 13 residues. Trimming cost V 8 bases and J 1 base, with 11 bases left between them. CDR3 nucleotide sequence: TGTGCCAGCGCCCGACAGACGAACACTGAAGCTTTCTTT. Translation: CASARQTNTEAFF.

This rearrangement joins TRBV7-2 to TRBJ2-7, with D unresolved. Germline CDR1 SGHTA, CDR2 FQGNSA. The CDR3 covers 13 residues. The V end was cut by 10 bases, the J end by 1 base, with 14 bases between. This chain's CDR3 is CATNLGKSYEQYF. DNA of the CDR3: TGTGCCACCAATTTAGGGAAGTCCTACGAGCAGTACTTC.

The chain carries TRBV7-9 and TRBJ2-7; 8 nucleotides agree with TRBD1. Unmatched junction bases numbered 8, after V lost 1 base and J lost 3 bases. The germline V gene encodes CDR1 SEHNR and CDR2 FQNEAQ (reference sequence). CDR3 length: 16 amino acids. This chain's CDR3 is CASSLGTGRRGYEQYF. The CDR3 DNA is TGTGCCAGCAGCTTAGGGACAGGGAGAAGGGGCTACGAGCAGTACTTC.

The J gene is TRBJ1-2, the V gene TRBV5-4; possible D gene TRBD1, 5 bases. The CDR3 covers 14 residues. Germline V gene sequence: CDR1 SGHNT, CDR2 YYREEE (reference sequence). Trimming left V 0 bases short and J 2 bases short, with 8 bases between. The DNA for the CDR3 is TGTGCCAGCAGCTTGGGGGGGGAAAACTATGGCTACACCTTC. Encoded protein: CASSLGGENYGYTF.